Each of the 4 T cell receptor beta chains below was sequenced from the same sample in a study of cytomegalovirus exposure and HLA in healthy donors. The study ran its PCR with 60 Vbeta and 13 Jbeta primers. Profiling relied on immunoSEQ multiplex PCR, and the TCRdb table lists in-frame clones only, not all of them. The sample includes around 80,000 clones, nearly 80% of them seen just once. The material sequenced was PBMCs. The receptor set was obtained from a man in his forties in good health and CMV-seronegative.

V is TRBV4-3 and J is TRBJ1-1; a possible D gene is TRBD1 (6 bases). The germline V gene encodes CDR1 LGHNA and CDR2 YSLEER. The CDR3 extends over 17 amino acids. Trimming cost V 3 bases and J 3 bases, with 20 bases left between them. The CDR3 DNA reads as TGCGCCAGCAGCCATCTACGGGACATTACGGCCGACACTGAAGCTTTCTTT. This encodes CASSHLRDITADTEAFF.

In this sample, this clone turned up once. V and J are TRBV15 and TRBJ2-7; D perhaps matches TRBD1 (6 bases). Germline V lookup: CDR1 LNHNV, CDR2 YYDKDF (reference sequence). V gave up 0 bases and J gave up 6 bases, with 12 bases separating them. The CDR3 consists of 14 residues. The CDR3 nucleotides are TGTGCCACCAGCAGAGAAAGGGGCAGGGGCGAGCAGTACTTC. This translates into CATSRERGRGEQYF.

The chain combines TRBV7-2 with TRBJ2-2; 8 positions match TRBD2. V lost 3 bases and J lost 5; bases outside the gene matches: 5. This CDR3 spans 15 amino acids. Per the germline V gene, CDR1 is SGHTA and CDR2 is FQGNSA. The CDR3 region is CASSFSGTSTGELFF. CDR3 nucleotides: TGTGCCAGCAGCTTTAGCGGGACTAGTACCGGGGAGCTGTTTTTT.

V usage is TRBV25-1 and J usage is TRBJ2-1; 9 nucleotides match TRBD2. The V gene end was trimmed by 7 bases and the J gene end by 10 bases; junction bases not matched to a gene: 23. The V gene's germline CDR1 is MGHDK and CDR2 SYGVNS. This CDR3 comprises 18 residues. CDR3: CASKGSGGNSGSFGEQFF. In DNA, the CDR3 is TGTGCCAGCAAGGGCTCCGGGGGGAATAGCGGGAGTTTCGGCGAGCAGTTCTTC.